One T cell receptor (beta chain) is described in this entry. TCRdb reprocessed the 5' RACE reads via MiXCR and lists one record per CDR3 protein. The sample shows about 94,000 distinct CDR3 sequences, less than 20% of them seen only once. The CDR3 spans 13 residues. Germline CDR1 SGHRS, CDR2 YFSETQ. The V end was cut by 4 bases, the J end by 4 bases, with 11 bases between. Time point described: blood at routine non-recurrence follow-up after resection. This sample was taken from a study of spatial heterogeneity in lung cancer. This clonotype originated in a male donor with early-stage non-small cell lung cancer. The source was PBMCs, collected at follow-up. The V and J genes are TRBV5-1 and TRBJ1-2; D call uncertain. In DNA form, the CDR3 reads TGCGCCAGCAGCCCGGGAGAATTCTATGGCTACACCTTC. It yields the protein CASSPGEFYGYTF.